This entry is about one T cell receptor beta chain. Its antigen is as yet unknown. These data are taken from a study of Ad26.COV2.S vaccination and SARS-CoV-2 variants. Study-level points and caveats: Higher spike-specific TCR breadth was found in vaccine recipients than in placebo recipients.

Here immunoSEQ multiplex PCR was the method, and the copy in TCRdb shows in-frame clones only, minus some. The table lists approximately 420,000 clones, about 88% of them singletons. As to treatment: 15 to 20 received Ad26.COV2.S at low or high dose, single or two shots; several received placebo; per-sample allocation not given. Collection of the samples took place on day 63 after the first injection of vaccine or placebo. An adult aged 18-55 years in Boston served as the donor. V was pared by 5 bases and J by 4 bases, with 11 bases between. This CDR3 is built from 13 residues. Germline values: CDR1 SEHNR, CDR2 FQNEAQ (reference sequence).

The chain couples TRBV7-9 to TRBJ1-1; D remains unclear. Sample: peripheral blood, taken in a trial of Ad26.COV2.S vaccine versus placebo. This sequence was found in a person between 18 and 65 years old who received the Ad26.COV2.S COVID-19 vaccine or a placebo. The CDR3 loop reads CASSREPTTEAFF. The CDR3 coding sequence is TGTGCCAGCAGCCGAGAACCCACCACTGAAGCTTTCTTT.